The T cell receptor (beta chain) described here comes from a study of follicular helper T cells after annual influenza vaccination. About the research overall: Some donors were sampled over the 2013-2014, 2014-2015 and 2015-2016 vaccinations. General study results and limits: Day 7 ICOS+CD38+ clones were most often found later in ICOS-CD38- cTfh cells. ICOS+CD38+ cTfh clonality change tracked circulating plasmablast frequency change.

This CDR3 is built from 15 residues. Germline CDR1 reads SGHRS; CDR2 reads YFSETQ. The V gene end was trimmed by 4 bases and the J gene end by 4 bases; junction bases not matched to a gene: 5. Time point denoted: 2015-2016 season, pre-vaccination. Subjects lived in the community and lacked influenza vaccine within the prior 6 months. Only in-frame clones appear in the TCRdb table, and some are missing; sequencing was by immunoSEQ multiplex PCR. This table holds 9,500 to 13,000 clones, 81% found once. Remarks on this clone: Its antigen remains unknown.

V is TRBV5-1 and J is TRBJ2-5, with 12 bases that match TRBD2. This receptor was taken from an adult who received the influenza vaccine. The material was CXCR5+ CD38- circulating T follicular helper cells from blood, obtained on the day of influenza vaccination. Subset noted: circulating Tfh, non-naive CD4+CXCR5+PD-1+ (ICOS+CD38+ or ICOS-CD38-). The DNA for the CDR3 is TGCGCCAGCAGCCCTAGCGGGGGGGCCCCAGAGACCCAGTACTTC. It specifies CASSPSGGAPETQYF.